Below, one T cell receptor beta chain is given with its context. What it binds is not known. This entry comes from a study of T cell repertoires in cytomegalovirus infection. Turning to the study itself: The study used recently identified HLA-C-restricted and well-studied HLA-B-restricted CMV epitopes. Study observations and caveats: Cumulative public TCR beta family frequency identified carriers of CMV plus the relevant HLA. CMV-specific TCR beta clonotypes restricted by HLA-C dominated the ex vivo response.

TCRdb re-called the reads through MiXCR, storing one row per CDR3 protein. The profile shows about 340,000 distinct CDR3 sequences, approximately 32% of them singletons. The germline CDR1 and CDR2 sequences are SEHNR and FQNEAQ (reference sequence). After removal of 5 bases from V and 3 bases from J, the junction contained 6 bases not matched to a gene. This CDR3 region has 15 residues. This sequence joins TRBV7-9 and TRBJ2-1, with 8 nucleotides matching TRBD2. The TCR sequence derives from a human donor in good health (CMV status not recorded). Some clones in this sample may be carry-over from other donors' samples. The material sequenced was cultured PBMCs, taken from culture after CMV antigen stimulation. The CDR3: CASSRSGGNYNEQFF. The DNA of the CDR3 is TGTGCCAGCAGCCGCAGCGGGGGAAACTACAATGAGCAGTTCTTC. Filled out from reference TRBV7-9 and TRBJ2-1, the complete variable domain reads DTGVSQNPRHKITKRGQNVTFRCDPISEHNRLYWYRQTLGQGPEFLTYFQNEAQLEKSRLLSDRFSAERPKGSFSTLEIQRTEQGDSAMYLCASSRSGGNYNEQFFGPGTRLTVL.